This TCR beta chain was observed in a study of identical twins. The study's findings and limits: Conclusions rested on cross-sectional statistics rather than following the same donors.

A universal primer site was created by template switching, with the cDNA bearing unique molecular identifiers. TCRdb recomputed calls from the 5' RACE reads with MiXCR, one row per CDR3 protein. Of around 1.7 million distinct CDR3 sequences in the sample, less than 40% were seen once. V was cut by 6 bases and J by 5 bases, with 15 bases left in between. The germline CDR1 and CDR2 sequences are KGHSH and LQKENI. This CDR3 has 14 residues. A single count supports this clonotype. What it recognizes is unknown. The chain couples TRBV18 to TRBJ2-3, with D unresolved. The origin of this receptor is a newborn girl in good health. Material for sequencing was cord blood. CDR3 region: CASSRDSGRDTQYF. For the CDR3, the DNA is TGTGCCAGCTCTCGTGACTCCGGGCGAGATACGCAGTATTTT.